The text below deals with one TCR beta chain. Authors' methods: How many nucleated cells were present was estimated from reference gene primer amplification. Repertoires were generated with immunoSEQ multiplex PCR, while TCRdb's copy carries only in-frame clones and drops some. The V and J calls and clone size are taken from that table; D and trimming were inferred from the DNA. Of about 35,000 clones listed, 87% are singletons. The data stem from a study of blood T cell repertoires in COVID-19. Study-level background: Spain, Italy and the United States supplied samples that represented acute and convalescent COVID-19. PBMCs, B-cell-depleted T cells, or T cells were the source of the cDNA or gDNA that made up the material.

The sequenced sample consisted of peripheral blood. The TCR comes from a man of 80 years or more with active COVID-19.

In DNA form, the CDR3 reads TGTGCCAGCAGCGTAGCGGGAGGGCCTTCCTACGAGCAGTACTTC. Its translation: CASSVAGGPSYEQYF. V and J are TRBV9 and TRBJ2-7; 8 bases are a match to TRBD2. Losses at the gene ends were 0 bases for V and 1 base for J; bases not matched to a gene: 3. The V gene's germline CDR1 is SGDLS and CDR2 YYNGEE. The CDR3 is made up of 15 amino acids. The full variable domain, rest sourced from reference TRBV9 and TRBJ2-7, is DSGVTQTPKHLITATGQRVTLRCSPRSGDLSVYWYQQSLDQGLQFLIQYYNGEERAKGNILERFSAQQFPDLHSELNLSSLELGDSALYFCASSVAGGPSYEQYFGPGTRLTVT.